These T cell receptor beta chains were read from a single sample in a study of CD8+ T cells in alopecia areata. Profiling relied on immunoSEQ multiplex PCR, and the TCRdb table lists in-frame clones only, not all of them. The sample includes approximately 90,000 clones, approximately 70% seen only once; the top ten take around 15%. Specimen: CD8+ T cells sorted from blood, collected around week 46, from a patient treated with tofacitinib. The receptors here all came from a human donor with alopecia areata. The CDR3 runs from the conserved cysteine through the conserved F or W. D genes are given only for firm matches. For some rows the clone size is stated as once, few or many, or as a class when expanded; others skip it.

.,.,TRBJ2-7,TRBV10-2,TGCGCCAGCAGTGACGGGAACTCCTACGAGCAGTACTTC,CASSDGNSYEQYF
.,.,TRBJ2-1,TRBV29-1,TGCAGCGTTGAATCTCGGACTCTCTACGAGCAGTTCTTC,CSVESRTLYEQFF
.,TRBD2,TRBJ2-1,TRBV10-2,TGCGCCAGCAACGGACTAGCGGGGGATTACAATGAGCAGTTCTTC,CASNGLAGDYNEQFF
.,.,TRBJ2-3,TRBV4-3,TGCGCCAGCAGCCCTTGGGGTAGCGGAAGCACAGATACGCAGTATTTT,CASSPWGSGSTDTQYF
.,TRBD2,TRBJ2-3,TRBV11-2,TGTGCCAGCAACCTACGACCCGGCGGGGGAAGCACAGATACGCAGTATTTT,CASNLRPGGGSTDTQYF
.,.,TRBJ1-4,TRBV4-3,TGCGCCAGCAGCCAAGATCGAGGGACAAAGGATGAAAAACTGTTTTTT,CASSQDRGTKDEKLFF
.,.,TRBJ2-3,TRBV7-9,TGTGCCAGCAGCTTATTGGTTCCGGACAGAAGCACAGATACGCAGTATTTT,CASSLLVPDRSTDTQYF
.,.,TRBJ2-7,TRBV12-5,TGTGCTAGTGGTTCCCTTGGACCGGATCTCTACGAGCAGTACTTC,CASGSLGPDLYEQYF
.,.,TRBJ2-1,TRBV7-2,TGTGCCAGCAGCTCCCCAAACGAGGGGATTAACCACAATGAGCAGTTCTTC,CASSSPNEGINHNEQFF
few,.,TRBJ2-1,TRBV5-1,TGCGCCAGCACCTCGGCAGGGGAGTCGGGCAATGAGCAGTTCTTC,CASTSAGESGNEQFF
once,TRBD2,TRBJ2-3,TRBV2,TGTGCCAGCAGTGATTCTAGCGGGGGTCTCACAGATACGCAGTATTTT,CASSDSSGGLTDTQYF
.,TRBD1,TRBJ1-1,TRBV7-9,TGTGCCAGCAGCGAGACAGGGGGGCGGACTGAAGCTTTCTTT,CASSETGGRTEAFF
.,TRBD1,TRBJ1-5,TRBV7-8,TGTGCCAGCAGCTTAGAGTCGGACAGGATCAATCAGCCCCAGCATTTT,CASSLESDRINQPQHF
few,TRBD1,TRBJ2-7,TRBV10-3,TGTGCCATCAGTCGGACAGGGTCCCGCGAGCAGTACTTC,CAISRTGSREQYF
.,.,TRBJ2-7,TRBV5-5,TGTGCCAGCAGCATAGGAGGGGGTACCTACGAGCAGTACTTC,CASSIGGGTYEQYF
.,.,TRBJ2-7,TRBV4-3,TGCGCCAGCAGCCAAGATTTGAGGGGCTTGCCATACGAGCAGTACTTC,CASSQDLRGLPYEQYF
few,.,TRBJ1-1,TRBV29-1,TGCAGCGTTCTCTCCCAGCACACTGAAGCTTTCTTT,CSVLSQHTEAFF
few,.,TRBJ2-7,TRBV27,TGTGCCAGCAGCAATTCAGCCGGGACGTTCTCCTACGAGCAGTACTTC,CASSNSAGTFSYEQYF
.,.,TRBJ1-2,TRBV14,TGTGCCAGCAGCCAAGGGTCAGCTTATGGCTACACCTTC,CASSQGSAYGYTF
.,.,TRBJ1-1,TRBV5-1,TGCGCCAGCAGCCCTTGGTGGGATTTTCAGAACACTGAAGCTTTCTTT,CASSPWWDFQNTEAFF
.,.,TRBJ1-1,TRBV4-1,TGCGCCAGCAGACTGGGAAGGAACACTGAAGCTTTCTTT,CASRLGRNTEAFF
.,TRBD1,TRBJ2-7,TRBV4-3,TGCGCCAGCAGCCTAGTCAGGGGGCGCGGAGCGCAGTACTTC,CASSLVRGRGAQYF
.,.,TRBJ1-4,TRBV7-9,TGTGCCAGCAGACCGGACGCCGCAACTAATGAAAAACTGTTTTTT,CASRPDAATNEKLFF
.,.,TRBJ2-1,TRBV7-2,TGTGCCAGCAGCTTAGCAGCGGGCTATTACAATGAGCAGTTCTTC,CASSLAAGYYNEQFF
.,TRBD1,TRBJ2-1,TRBV2,TGTGCCAGCACGGGATATTCGGGGGGACAGGGAAGGGATGAGCAGTTCTTC,CASTGYSGGQGRDEQFF
once,TRBD1,TRBJ1-5,TRBV27,TGTGCCAGCAGTGCCCTGACAGGGGCGGACAATCAGCCCCAGCATTTT,CASSALTGADNQPQHF
.,.,TRBJ2-1,TRBV7-9,TGTGCCAGCAGCTTAGTAGGATACAATGAGCAGTTCTTC,CASSLVGYNEQFF
.,TRBD1,TRBJ2-7,TRBV27,TGTGCCAGCAGTCGACAGGGGTACGAGCAGTACTTC,CASSRQGYEQYF
few,TRBD2,TRBJ2-1,TRBV29-1,TGCAGCTCCCGGGCCGGGACTAGCGGCTACAATGAGCAGTTCTTC,CSSRAGTSGYNEQFF
.,TRBD1,TRBJ2-7,TRBV30,TGTGCCTGGACCGTAGGACAGGGAACTTACGAGCAGTACTTC,CAWTVGQGTYEQYF
.,.,TRBJ1-1,TRBV7-9,TGTGCCAGCAGCCTAGGGTACACTGAAGCTTTCTTT,CASSLGYTEAFF
once,TRBD1,TRBJ2-7,TRBV4-3,TGCGCCAGCAGCCAGGACAGGGGGACCTTCTACGAGCAGTACTTC,CASSQDRGTFYEQYF
.,TRBD2,TRBJ2-1,TRBV9,TGTGCCAGCAGCGGAAGAGCGGGGCCAGCTAATGAGCAGTTCTTC,CASSGRAGPANEQFF
.,.,TRBJ2-7,TRBV6-6,TGTGCCAGCAGTTACAGAATCCACGAGCAGTACTTC,CASSYRIHEQYF
.,TRBD1,TRBJ1-1,TRBV5-1,TGCGCCAGCGGACTGACTACAGGGGATACTGAAGCTTTCTTT,CASGLTTGDTEAFF
.,TRBD1,TRBJ1-1,TRBV7-9,TGTGCCAGCAGCCCGACAGGGGGAATTGAAGCTTTCTTT,CASSPTGGIEAFF
few,TRBD1,TRBJ1-5,TRBV7-9,TGTGCCAGCAGCCCATTAGACAGGGTAAATCAGCCCCAGCATTTT,CASSPLDRVNQPQHF
.,.,TRBJ2-6,TRBV4-3,TGCGCCAGCAGCCAAGGAGGGTCGACCTCTGGGGCCAACGTCCTGACTTTC,CASSQGGSTSGANVLTF
.,TRBD1,TRBJ2-7,TRBV7-9,TGTGCCAGCAGCTGGCCGGGACAGGGTACCTACGAGCAGTACTTC,CASSWPGQGTYEQYF
.,TRBD1,TRBJ1-1,TRBV27,TGTGCCAGCAGGGAAGACAGGGGCACTGAAGCTTTCTTT,CASREDRGTEAFF
few,TRBD1,TRBJ1-2,TRBV13,TGTGCCAGCAGCTTAGGGACAGGGGGTTACTATGGCTACACCTTC,CASSLGTGGYYGYTF
few,.,TRBJ1-5,TRBV7-6,TGTGCCAGCAGCCCCGGGGCGGGTCAGCCCCAGCATTTT,CASSPGAGQPQHF
.,TRBD2,TRBJ2-1,TRBV4-3,TGCGCCAGCAGCCAAGATCGGGGGGCCTACAATGAGCAGTTCTTC,CASSQDRGAYNEQFF
.,.,TRBJ1-2,TRBV13,TGTGCCAGCAGCCGGTCGGGGGACCCCTATGGCTACACCTTC,CASSRSGDPYGYTF
.,.,TRBJ2-5,TRBV5-8,TGTGCCAGCAGCCAAGGCATGGGCCAGTACTTC,CASSQGMGQYF
few,.,TRBJ1-1,TRBV5-6,TGTGCCAGCAGCTACGGGAACACTGAAGCTTTCTTT,CASSYGNTEAFF
few,TRBD1,TRBJ2-5,TRBV11-2,TGTGCCAGCAGCCGGGACAGGGGCCAAGAGACCCAGTACTTC,CASSRDRGQETQYF
.,.,TRBJ2-7,TRBV5-5,TGTGCCAGCAGCCCATCCTACGAGCAGTACTTC,CASSPSYEQYF
.,.,TRBJ2-1,TRBV27,TGTGCCAGCAGTTCCGACAGCGGCTACAATGAGCAGTTCTTC,CASSSDSGYNEQFF
.,.,TRBJ1-6,TRBV27,TGTGCCAGCAGCGGGCAGGGTTATTCACCCCTCCACTTT,CASSGQGYSPLHF
.,.,TRBJ2-1,TRBV15,TGTGCCACCAGCACCCGGAGGGGGGGAACTTACAATGAGCAGTTCTTC,CATSTRRGGTYNEQFF
.,TRBD1,TRBJ2-7,TRBV9,TGTGCCAGCAGCGCCGCTCCGGGACAGGGGTACGAGCAGTACTTC,CASSAAPGQGYEQYF
.,TRBD1,TRBJ1-4,TRBV27,TGTGCCAGCAGTACCAGGGGGCCGGATGAAAAACTGTTTTTT,CASSTRGPDEKLFF
.,TRBD1,TRBJ1-2,TRBV15,TGTGCCACCAGCGCGGACAGGGTCGGTCATGGCTACACCTTC,CATSADRVGHGYTF
.,.,TRBJ1-1,TRBV7-3,TGTGCCAGCAGCTTAAGAGAAGTCACTGAAGCTTTCTTT,CASSLREVTEAFF
.,TRBD1,TRBJ2-1,TRBV9,TGTGCCAGCAGCGAGACCGGGACAGGCTCTAATGAGCAGTTCTTC,CASSETGTGSNEQFF
.,.,TRBJ2-7,TRBV19,TGTGCCAGTAGTATAACCGCACAGTACGAGCAGTACTTC,CASSITAQYEQYF